This TCR beta chain originates from a study of blood T cell repertoires in COVID-19. On the study more broadly: There were acute and convalescent COVID-19 samples, and they came from the United States, Italy and Spain. Sources were T cells, B-cell-depleted T cells, or PBMCs; the material itself was cDNA or gDNA.

The CDR3 runs 16 residues. Trimming removed 4 bases from V and 2 bases from J; junction bases left unmatched: 8. Looked up from germline, CDR1 is SGDLS and CDR2 is YYNGEE. Only a few counts were recorded for this clone. Per the authors' pipeline: Amplification from reference gene primers served as the basis for estimated nucleated cell counts. Profiled with immunoSEQ multiplex PCR; TCRdb holds only in-frame clones, not every one. The V and J calls and the clone size are those of that table, but D and trimming were determined from the DNA. The sample has 95,000 or so clones; 70% to 85% are singletons. What was sequenced was peripheral blood. The chain links TRBV9 to TRBJ2-3; TRBD2 aligns across 9 bases. This TCR came from a human donor in a cohort sampled during active COVID-19. CDR3 loop: CASSPGRGGPTDTQYF. Here the CDR3 DNA reads TGTGCCAGCAGCCCCGGGCGGGGGGGCCCCACAGATACGCAGTATTTT. Drawing the rest from reference TRBV9 and TRBJ2-3, the complete variable domain is DSGVTQTPKHLITATGQRVTLRCSPRSGDLSVYWYQQSLDQGLQFLIQYYNGEERAKGNILERFSAQQFPDLHSELNLSSLELGDSALYFCASSPGRGGPTDTQYFGPGTRLTVL.